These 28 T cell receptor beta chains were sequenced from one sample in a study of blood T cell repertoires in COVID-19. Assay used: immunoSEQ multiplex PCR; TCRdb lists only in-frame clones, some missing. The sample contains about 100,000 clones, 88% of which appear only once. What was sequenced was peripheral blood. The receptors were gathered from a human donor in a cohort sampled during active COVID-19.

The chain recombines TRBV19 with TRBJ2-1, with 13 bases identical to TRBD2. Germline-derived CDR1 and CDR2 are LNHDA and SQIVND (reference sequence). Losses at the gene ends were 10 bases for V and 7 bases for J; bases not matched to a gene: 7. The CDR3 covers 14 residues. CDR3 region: CATWTSGSRNEQFF. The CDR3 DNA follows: TGTGCCACCTGGACTAGCGGGAGTAGGAATGAGCAGTTCTTC.

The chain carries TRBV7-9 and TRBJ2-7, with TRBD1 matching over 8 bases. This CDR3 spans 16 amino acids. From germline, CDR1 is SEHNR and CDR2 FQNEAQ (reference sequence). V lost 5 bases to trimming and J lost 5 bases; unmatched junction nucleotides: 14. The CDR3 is CASSARQGLPLDEQYF. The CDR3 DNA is TGTGCCAGCAGCGCACGACAGGGGCTTCCTTTGGACGAGCAGTACTTC.

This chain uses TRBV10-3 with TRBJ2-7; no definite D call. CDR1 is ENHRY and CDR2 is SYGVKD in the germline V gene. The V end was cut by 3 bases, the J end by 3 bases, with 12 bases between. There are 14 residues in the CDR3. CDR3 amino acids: CAISDSSTNYEQYF. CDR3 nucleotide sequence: TGTGCCATCAGTGACTCTAGTACGAACTACGAGCAGTACTTC.

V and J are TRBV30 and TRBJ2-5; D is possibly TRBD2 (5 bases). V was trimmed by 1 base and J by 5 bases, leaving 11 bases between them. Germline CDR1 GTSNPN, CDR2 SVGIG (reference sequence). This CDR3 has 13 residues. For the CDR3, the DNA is TGTGCCTGGAGTGGACGGACTGGGGAGACCCAGTACTTC. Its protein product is CAWSGRTGETQYF.

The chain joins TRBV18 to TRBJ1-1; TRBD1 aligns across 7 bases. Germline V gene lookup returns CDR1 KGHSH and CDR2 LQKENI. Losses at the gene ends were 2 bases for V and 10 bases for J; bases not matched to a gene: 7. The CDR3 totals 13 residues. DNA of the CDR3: TGTGCCAGCTCACCAGGGACAGACCGCGGAGCTTTCTTT. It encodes CASSPGTDRGAFF. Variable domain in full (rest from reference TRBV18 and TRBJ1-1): NAGVMQNPRHLVRRRGQEARLRCSPMKGHSHVYWYRQLPEEGLKFMVYLQKENIIDESGMPKERFSAEFPKEGPSILRIQQVVRGDSAAYFCASSPGTDRGAFFGQGTRLTVV.

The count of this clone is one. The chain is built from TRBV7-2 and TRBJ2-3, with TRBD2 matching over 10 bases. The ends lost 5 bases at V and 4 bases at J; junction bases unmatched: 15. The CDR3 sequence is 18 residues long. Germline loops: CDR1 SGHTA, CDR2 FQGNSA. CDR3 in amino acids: CASSQRLAGASGADTQYF. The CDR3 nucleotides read TGTGCCAGCAGCCAGAGGCTAGCGGGAGCTTCGGGGGCAGATACGCAGTATTTT. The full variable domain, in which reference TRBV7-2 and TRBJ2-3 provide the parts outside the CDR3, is GAGVSQSPSNKVTEKGKDVELRCDPISGHTALYWYRQSLGQGLEFLIYFQGNSAPDKSGLPSDRFSAERTGGSVSTLTIQRTQQEDSAVYLCASSQRLAGASGADTQYFGPGTRLTVL.

Here the CDR3 reads CASSPGLAGGGETQYF. CDR3 in DNA: TGCGCCAGCAGCCCTGGACTAGCGGGAGGGGGGGAGACCCAGTACTTC. V usage is TRBV4-3 and J usage is TRBJ2-5; 15 positions agree with TRBD2. The trim removed 4 bases at V and 5 bases at J, leaving 5 bases unmatched. CDR1 is LGHNA and CDR2 is YSLEER in the germline V gene. The CDR3 sequence is 16 residues long.

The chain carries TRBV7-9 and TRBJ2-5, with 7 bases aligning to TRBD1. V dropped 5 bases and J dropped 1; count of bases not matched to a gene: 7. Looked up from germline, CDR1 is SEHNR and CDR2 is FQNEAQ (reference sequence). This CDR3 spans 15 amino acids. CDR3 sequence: CASSLGGQLQETQYF. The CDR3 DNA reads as TGTGCCAGCAGCCTAGGGGGACAGCTCCAAGAGACCCAGTACTTC.

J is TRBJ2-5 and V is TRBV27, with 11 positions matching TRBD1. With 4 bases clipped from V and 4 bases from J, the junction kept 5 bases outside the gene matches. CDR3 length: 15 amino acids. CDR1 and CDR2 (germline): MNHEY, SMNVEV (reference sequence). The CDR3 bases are TGTGCCAGCAGTTCCCGGACAGGGGGCTTAGAGACCCAGTACTTC. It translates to CASSSRTGGLETQYF.

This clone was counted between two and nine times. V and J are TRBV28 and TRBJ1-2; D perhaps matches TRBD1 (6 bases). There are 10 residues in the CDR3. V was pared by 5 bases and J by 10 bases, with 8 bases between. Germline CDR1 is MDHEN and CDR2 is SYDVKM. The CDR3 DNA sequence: TGTGCCAGCAGTGGACAGTCCTACACCTTC. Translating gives CASSGQSYTF.

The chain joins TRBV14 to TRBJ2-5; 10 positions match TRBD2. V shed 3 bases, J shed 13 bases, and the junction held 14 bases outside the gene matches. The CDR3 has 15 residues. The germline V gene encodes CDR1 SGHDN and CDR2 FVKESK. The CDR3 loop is CASSHALASGRLLYF. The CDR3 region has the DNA TGTGCCAGCAGCCACGCCCTGGCTAGCGGGAGACTTTTGTACTTC.

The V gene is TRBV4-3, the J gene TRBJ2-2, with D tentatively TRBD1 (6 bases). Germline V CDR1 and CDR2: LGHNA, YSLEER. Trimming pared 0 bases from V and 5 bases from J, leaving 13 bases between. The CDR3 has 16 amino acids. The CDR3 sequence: CASSQDRQGYTGELFF. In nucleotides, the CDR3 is TGCGCCAGCAGCCAAGATCGCCAGGGGTATACCGGGGAGCTGTTTTTT.

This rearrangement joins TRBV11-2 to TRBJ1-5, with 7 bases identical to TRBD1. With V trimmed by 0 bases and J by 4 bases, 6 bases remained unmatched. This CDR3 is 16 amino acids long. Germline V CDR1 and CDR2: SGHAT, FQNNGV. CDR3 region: CASSLDSRQGNQPQHF. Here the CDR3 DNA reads TGTGCCAGCAGCTTAGATAGCAGACAGGGAAATCAGCCCCAGCATTTT.

CDR3 sequence (DNA): TGCGCCAGCAGCCAAGATACTAGCGGGATACGAGATACGCAGTATTTT. It encodes CASSQDTSGIRDTQYF. The chain couples TRBV4-3 to TRBJ2-3, with TRBD2 matching 10 bases. J was trimmed by 5 bases and V by 0 bases; bases with no gene match: 5. Germline V gene lookup returns CDR1 LGHNA and CDR2 YSLEER. This CDR3 comprises 16 residues.

The CDR3 loop is CASSDGAGNQPQHF. The CDR3 nucleotides are TGTGCCAGCAGCGATGGGGCAGGGAATCAGCCCCAGCATTTT. The rearrangement uses TRBV2 and TRBJ1-5; D is perhaps TRBD1 (5 bases). Germline CDR1 SNHLY, CDR2 FYNNEI. V dropped 6 bases and J dropped 4 bases, with 13 bases sitting between them. This CDR3 has 14 amino acids. Full variable domain (remainder filled in from reference TRBV2 and TRBJ1-5): EPEVTQTPSHQVTQMGQEVILRCVPISNHLYFYWYRQILGQKVEFLVSFYNNEISEKSEIFDDQFSVERPDGSNFTLKIRSTKLEDSAMYFCASSDGAGNQPQHFGDGTRLSIL.

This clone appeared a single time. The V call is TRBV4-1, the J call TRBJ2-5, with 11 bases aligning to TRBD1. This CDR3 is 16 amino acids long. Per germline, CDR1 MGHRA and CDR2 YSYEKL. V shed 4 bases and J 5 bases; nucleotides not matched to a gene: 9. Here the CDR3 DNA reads TGCGCCAGCAGCCGAACAGGCGGACAGGGGGCTGAGACCCAGTACTTC. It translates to CASSRTGGQGAETQYF.

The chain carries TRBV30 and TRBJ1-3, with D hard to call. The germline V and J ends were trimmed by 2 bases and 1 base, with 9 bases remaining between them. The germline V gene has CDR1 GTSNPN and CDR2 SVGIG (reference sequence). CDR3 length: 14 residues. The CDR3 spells CAWSKGGSGNTIYF. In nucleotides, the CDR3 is TGTGCCTGGAGTAAAGGAGGGTCTGGAAACACCATATATTTT.

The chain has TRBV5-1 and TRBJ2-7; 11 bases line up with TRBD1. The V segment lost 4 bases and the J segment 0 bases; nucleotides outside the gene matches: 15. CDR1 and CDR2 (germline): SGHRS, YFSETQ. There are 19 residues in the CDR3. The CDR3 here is CASSRGTGGPSTSSYEQYF. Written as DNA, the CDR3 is TGCGCCAGCAGCAGAGGGACAGGGGGTCCTTCTACGAGCTCCTACGAGCAGTACTTC.

CDR3 coding DNA: TGTGCCAGTGGGAGTGGTGCCTACAATGAGCAGTTCTTC. This sequence encodes CASGSGAYNEQFF. The chain couples TRBV28 to TRBJ2-1, with D possibly matching TRBD2 (5 bases). Between the trimmed V and J ends, which lost 9 bases and 2 bases, there was a span of 11 bases. This CDR3 is built from 13 residues. Germline CDR1 is MDHEN and CDR2 is SYDVKM.

The CDR3 loop reads CASSVGAPINTGELFF. CDR3 DNA: TGTGCCAGCAGCGTAGGGGCACCGATCAACACCGGGGAGCTGTTTTTT. V usage is TRBV7-9 and J usage is TRBJ2-2; TRBD1 might be the D (5 bases). From germline, CDR1 is SEHNR and CDR2 FQNEAQ (reference sequence). V lost 5 bases to trimming and J lost 2 bases, with 15 bases between them. This CDR3 contains 16 residues.

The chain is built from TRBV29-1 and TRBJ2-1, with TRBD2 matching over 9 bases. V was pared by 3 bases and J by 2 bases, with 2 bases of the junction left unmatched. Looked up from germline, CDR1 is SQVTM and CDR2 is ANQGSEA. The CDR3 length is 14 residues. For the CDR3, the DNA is TGCAGCGTTGATCCTAGCGGGACCTACAATGAGCAGTTCTTC. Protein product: CSVDPSGTYNEQFF.

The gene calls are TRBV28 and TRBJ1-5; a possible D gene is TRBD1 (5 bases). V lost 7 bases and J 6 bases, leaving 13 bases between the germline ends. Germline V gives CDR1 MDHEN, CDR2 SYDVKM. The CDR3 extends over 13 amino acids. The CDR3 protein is CASKEGLSQPQHF. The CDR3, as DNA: TGTGCCAGCAAGGAGGGGTTGAGTCAGCCCCAGCATTTT. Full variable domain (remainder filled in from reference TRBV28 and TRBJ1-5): DVKVTQSSRYLVKRTGEKVFLECVQDMDHENMFWYRQDPGLGLRLIYFSYDVKMKEKGDIPEGYSVSREKKERFSLILESASTNQTSMYLCASKEGLSQPQHFGDGTRLSIL.

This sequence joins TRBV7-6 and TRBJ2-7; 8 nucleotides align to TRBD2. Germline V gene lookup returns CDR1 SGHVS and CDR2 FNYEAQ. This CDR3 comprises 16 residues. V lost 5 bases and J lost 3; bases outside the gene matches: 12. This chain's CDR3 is CASSVVSGTRLYEQYF. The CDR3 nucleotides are TGTGCCAGCAGCGTAGTATCCGGGACTAGGCTCTACGAGCAGTACTTC.

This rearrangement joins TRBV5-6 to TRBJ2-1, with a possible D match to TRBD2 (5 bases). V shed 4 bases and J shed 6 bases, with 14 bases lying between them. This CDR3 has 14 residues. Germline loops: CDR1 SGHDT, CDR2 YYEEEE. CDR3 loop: CASSPAGGFNEQFF. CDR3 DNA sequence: TGTGCCAGCAGCCCGGCTGGCGGGTTCAATGAGCAGTTCTTC.

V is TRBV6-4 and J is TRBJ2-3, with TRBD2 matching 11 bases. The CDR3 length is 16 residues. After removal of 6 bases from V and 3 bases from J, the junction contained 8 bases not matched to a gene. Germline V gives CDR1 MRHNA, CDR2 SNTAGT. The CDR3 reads CASRQLAGGLTDTQYF. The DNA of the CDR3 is TGTGCCAGCAGGCAGCTAGCGGGAGGTTTGACAGATACGCAGTATTTT.

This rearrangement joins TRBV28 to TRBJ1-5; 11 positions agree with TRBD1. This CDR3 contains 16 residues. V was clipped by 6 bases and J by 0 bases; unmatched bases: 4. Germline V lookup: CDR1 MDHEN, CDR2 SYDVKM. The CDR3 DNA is TGTGCCAGCAGAGGACAGGGGGCTTTTAGCAATCAGCCCCAGCATTTT. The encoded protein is CASRGQGAFSNQPQHF.

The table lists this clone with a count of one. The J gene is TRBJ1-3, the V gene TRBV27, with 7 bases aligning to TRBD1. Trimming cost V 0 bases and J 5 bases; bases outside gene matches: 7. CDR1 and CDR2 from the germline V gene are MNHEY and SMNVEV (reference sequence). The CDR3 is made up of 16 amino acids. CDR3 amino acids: CASSLSRGGERNTIYF. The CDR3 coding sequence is TGTGCCAGCAGTTTATCGAGAGGGGGCGAAAGAAACACCATATATTTT.

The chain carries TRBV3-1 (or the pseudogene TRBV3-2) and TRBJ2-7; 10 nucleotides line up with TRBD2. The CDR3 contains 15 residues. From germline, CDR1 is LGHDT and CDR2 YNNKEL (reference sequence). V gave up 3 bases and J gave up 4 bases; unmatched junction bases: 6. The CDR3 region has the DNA TGTGCCAGCAGCCATTCTAGCGGGAGAGGTTACGAGCAGTACTTC. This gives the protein CASSHSSGRGYEQYF.